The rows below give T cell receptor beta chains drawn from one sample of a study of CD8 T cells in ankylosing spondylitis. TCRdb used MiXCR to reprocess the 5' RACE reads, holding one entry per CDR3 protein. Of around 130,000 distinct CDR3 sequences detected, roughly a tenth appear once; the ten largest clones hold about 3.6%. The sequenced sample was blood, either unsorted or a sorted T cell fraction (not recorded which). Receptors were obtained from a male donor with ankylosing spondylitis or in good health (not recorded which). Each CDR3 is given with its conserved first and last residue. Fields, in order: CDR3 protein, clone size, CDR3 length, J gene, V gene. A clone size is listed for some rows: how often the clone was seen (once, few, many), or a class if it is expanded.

CDR3: CSADRDGGTQYF
size: -
length: 12
J: TRBJ2-5
V: TRBV29-1

CDR3: CASSLLLGSSYNEQFF
size: many
length: 16
J: TRBJ2-1
V: TRBV5-1

CDR3: CATSRSDGTAVSDTQYF
size: -
length: 17
J: TRBJ2-3
V: TRBV15

CDR3: CASSRGGLSTDTQYF
size: many
length: 15
J: TRBJ2-3
V: TRBV27

CDR3: CASSSTRGDRRAQETQYF
size: many
length: 18
J: TRBJ2-5
V: TRBV11-1

CDR3: CASSEQGLGQTWGVEQFF
size: -
length: 18
J: TRBJ2-1
V: TRBV6-1

CDR3: CSAGRGPNSPLHF
size: many
length: 13
J: TRBJ1-6
V: TRBV20-1

CDR3: CSASGQSTVGELFF
size: many
length: 14
J: TRBJ2-2
V: TRBV29-1

CDR3: CASSSRTSGRNTGELFF
size: many
length: 17
J: TRBJ2-2
V: TRBV6-2/TRBV6-3

CDR3: CASSLARGLSDGELFF
size: many
length: 16
J: TRBJ2-2
V: TRBV5-5

CDR3: CASSKKGQLGSGANVLTF
size: few
length: 18
J: TRBJ2-6
V: TRBV21-1

CDR3: CASYLGQGSWDYNEQFF
size: few
length: 17
J: TRBJ2-1
V: TRBV2

CDR3: CASSQEVGAGGTYSNQPQHF
size: -
length: 20
J: TRBJ1-5
V: TRBV4-3

CDR3: CASSVLGNEQFF
size: many
length: 12
J: TRBJ2-1
V: TRBV9

CDR3: CASSLSRRQYF
size: many
length: 11
J: TRBJ2-3
V: TRBV28